Detailed here is one TCR beta chain. The sample comes from a study of cytomegalovirus exposure and HLA in healthy donors. V lost 7 bases to trimming and J lost 3 bases; unmatched junction nucleotides: 5. The CDR3 runs 14 residues. Germline CDR1 and CDR2: LNHDA and SQIVND (reference sequence). The PCR used 60 Vbeta and 13 Jbeta primers. The protocol was immunoSEQ multiplex PCR, while the TCRdb copy is restricted to in-frame clones and leaves out a portion. The table has approximately 130,000 clones, more than 80% seen once; the top ten hold approximately 6.7%. This sequence joins TRBV19 and TRBJ1-5, with TRBD1 matching 8 bases. This TCR was sampled from a woman under 40 in good health and CMV-seropositive. The sample comprised PBMCs. CDR3 amino acids: CASNDRGPNQPQHF. DNA of the CDR3: TGTGCCAGTAATGACAGGGGTCCCAATCAGCCCCAGCATTTT.